This is a list of T cell receptor beta chains from one sample in a study of blood T cell repertoires in COVID-19. Clones were read by immunoSEQ multiplex PCR, and TCRdb kept only the in-frame ones, dropping some. This sample yields roughly 160,000 clones, of which roughly 89% are seen a single time; 9% to 12% belongs to the top ten. Material: peripheral blood. These receptors were taken from a woman in her 70s with COVID-19, enrolled during active disease. CDR3s include the opening cysteine and the closing phenylalanine or tryptophan. Each record gives: CDR3 length, J gene, D gene, clone size, V gene, CDR3 protein, CDR3 DNA. The D gene is left open where the match is weak. Size values are once, few and many counts, or a class for expanded clones, and some rows have none.

length: 14
J: TRBJ1-1
D: -
size: -
V: TRBV7-9
CDR3: CASSMLGRDTEAFF
DNA: TGTGCCAGCAGCATGCTAGGGCGGGACACTGAAGCTTTCTTT

length: 16
J: TRBJ1-5
D: -
size: once
V: TRBV28
CDR3: CASSPFPAGYNQPQHF
DNA: TGTGCCAGCAGTCCGTTCCCCGCGGGGTACAATCAGCCCCAGCATTTT

length: 15
J: TRBJ1-2
D: TRBD1
size: -
V: TRBV10-3
CDR3: CAISQNIGTGQEYTF
DNA: TGTGCCATCAGTCAAAACATCGGGACAGGGCAGGAGTACACCTTC

length: 15
J: TRBJ2-1
D: TRBD1
size: -
V: TRBV5-1
CDR3: CASTPTGTVNNEQFF
DNA: TGCGCCAGCACCCCAACCGGGACAGTCAACAATGAGCAGTTCTTC

length: 15
J: TRBJ1-2
D: -
size: few
V: TRBV18
CDR3: CASSPQQEPNYGYTF
DNA: TGTGCCAGCTCACCACAGCAGGAACCTAACTATGGCTACACCTTC

length: 20
J: TRBJ2-1
D: TRBD1
size: few
V: TRBV19
CDR3: CASSIGGDRGIRAKYNEQFF
DNA: TGTGCCAGTAGTATTGGGGGGGACAGGGGCATCCGGGCGAAGTACAATGAGCAGTTCTTC

length: 13
J: TRBJ1-5
D: -
size: -
V: TRBV2
CDR3: CASRGGANQPQHF
DNA: TGTGCCAGCAGGGGAGGGGCCAATCAGCCCCAGCATTTT

length: 14
J: TRBJ2-7
D: -
size: -
V: TRBV7-2
CDR3: CASSLQADRYEQYF
DNA: TGTGCCAGCAGCCTCCAAGCGGACCGCTACGAGCAGTACTTC

length: 15
J: TRBJ1-4
D: TRBD1
size: -
V: TRBV4-2
CDR3: CASSQSGTGAEKLFF
DNA: TGTGCCAGCAGCCAATCCGGGACAGGGGCTGAAAAACTGTTTTTT

length: 14
J: TRBJ2-3
D: -
size: -
V: TRBV7-8
CDR3: CASSLQGTGDTQYF
DNA: TGTGCCAGCAGCTTGCAGGGGACGGGAGATACGCAGTATTTT

length: 14
J: TRBJ2-7
D: TRBD2
size: -
V: TRBV7-2
CDR3: CASSGLAANYEQYF
DNA: TGTGCCAGCAGCGGACTAGCTGCGAACTACGAGCAGTACTTC

length: 14
J: TRBJ2-4
D: TRBD2
size: once
V: TRBV27
CDR3: CASSSGGGGNIQYF
DNA: TGTGCCAGCAGTTCGGGCGGGGGGGGAAACATTCAGTACTTC

length: 13
J: TRBJ2-5
D: TRBD1
size: -
V: TRBV30
CDR3: CARKDRGRETQYF
DNA: TGTGCCCGGAAGGACAGGGGGCGAGAGACCCAGTACTTC

length: 13
J: TRBJ2-2
D: -
size: -
V: TRBV11-2
CDR3: CASSLEVQAELFF
DNA: TGTGCCAGCAGCTTAGAGGTTCAGGCGGAGCTGTTTTTT

length: 11
J: TRBJ2-3
D: -
size: -
V: TRBV7-9
CDR3: CASSLAEAWYF
DNA: TGTGCCAGCAGCTTAGCCGAAGCGTGGTATTTT

length: 14
J: TRBJ1-1
D: -
size: few
V: TRBV28
CDR3: CASSDRPPNTEAFF
DNA: TGTGCCAGCAGTGACAGACCCCCAAACACTGAAGCTTTCTTT

length: 16
J: TRBJ1-4
D: TRBD1
size: -
V: TRBV5-1
CDR3: CASSWDRVATNEKLFF
DNA: TGCGCCAGCAGCTGGGACAGAGTTGCAACTAATGAAAAACTGTTTTTT

length: 14
J: TRBJ1-1
D: TRBD1
size: -
V: TRBV15
CDR3: CATSRLQGGTEAFF
DNA: TGTGCCACCAGCAGACTACAGGGGGGGACTGAAGCTTTCTTT

length: 15
J: TRBJ2-3
D: -
size: -
V: TRBV2
CDR3: CASSEHRQPLSTQYF
DNA: TGTGCCAGCAGTGAACATCGACAGCCTCTCAGTACGCAGTATTTT

length: 18
J: TRBJ2-7
D: TRBD2
size: -
V: TRBV27
CDR3: CASSSLRSLAGGAYEQYF
DNA: TGTGCCAGCAGTTCATTAAGATCCCTAGCGGGGGGCGCCTACGAGCAGTACTTC

length: 14
J: TRBJ1-1
D: -
size: -
V: TRBV7-9
CDR3: CASSPVGGDTEAFF
DNA: TGTGCCAGCAGCCCCGTAGGGGGGGACACTGAAGCTTTCTTT

length: 13
J: TRBJ1-1
D: -
size: -
V: TRBV10-1
CDR3: CASSAGGHTEAFF
DNA: TGCGCCAGCAGTGCGGGGGGGCACACTGAAGCTTTCTTT

length: 14
J: TRBJ1-1
D: -
size: few
V: TRBV7-9
CDR3: CASSFAGVNTEAFF
DNA: TGTGCCAGCAGCTTTGCCGGGGTGAACACTGAAGCTTTCTTT

length: 16
J: TRBJ2-1
D: -
size: -
V: TRBV4-2
CDR3: CASSQDVGLQYNEQFF
DNA: TGTGCCAGCAGCCAAGATGTCGGACTACAATACAATGAGCAGTTCTTC

length: 15
J: TRBJ1-6
D: TRBD1
size: once
V: TRBV6-5
CDR3: CASSYSTGGSSPLHF
DNA: TGTGCCAGCAGTTACTCGACAGGGGGTAGTTCACCCCTCCACTTT

length: 17
J: TRBJ1-6
D: -
size: -
V: TRBV7-3
CDR3: CASSGYRESLYNSPLHF
DNA: TGTGCCAGCAGCGGCTACAGGGAAAGCCTGTATAATTCACCCCTCCACTTT

length: 15
J: TRBJ2-3
D: -
size: -
V: TRBV7-3
CDR3: CASSPGTIGTDTQYF
DNA: TGTGCCAGCAGCCCGGGGACAATAGGCACAGATACGCAGTATTTT

length: 15
J: TRBJ2-7
D: -
size: -
V: TRBV14
CDR3: CASSQGWRGDYEQYF
DNA: TGTGCCAGCAGCCAAGGTTGGAGGGGCGACTACGAGCAGTACTTC

length: 14
J: TRBJ1-4
D: -
size: -
V: TRBV21-1
CDR3: CATRDRGRSEKLFF
DNA: TGTGCCACCCGGGACAGGGGGCGTAGTGAAAAACTGTTTTTT

length: 14
J: TRBJ1-4
D: -
size: once
V: TRBV7-9
CDR3: CASSSTAGGEKLFF
DNA: TGTGCCAGCAGCTCGACAGCCGGGGGTGAAAAACTGTTTTTT

length: 14
J: TRBJ1-6
D: -
size: -
V: TRBV13
CDR3: CASRSRGEGSPLHF
DNA: TGTGCCAGCAGATCTCGGGGGGAAGGTTCACCCCTCCACTTT

length: 14
J: TRBJ1-2
D: -
size: -
V: TRBV18
CDR3: CASSPPIRTEDYTF
DNA: TGTGCCAGCTCACCACCCATACGGACAGAAGACTACACCTTC

length: 11
J: TRBJ2-1
D: TRBD1
size: few
V: TRBV19
CDR3: CASGQVNEQFF
DNA: TGTGCCAGCGGACAGGTGAATGAGCAGTTCTTC

length: 15
J: TRBJ2-7
D: -
size: -
V: TRBV28
CDR3: CASSLRSGSTYEQYF
DNA: TGTGCCAGCAGTTTAAGGTCAGGATCTACCTACGAGCAGTACTTC

length: 14
J: TRBJ2-3
D: TRBD1
size: -
V: TRBV28
CDR3: CASSGQGAFVTQYF
DNA: TGTGCCAGCAGCGGACAGGGGGCCTTTGTTACGCAGTATTTT

length: 19
J: TRBJ2-1
D: TRBD2
size: -
V: TRBV7-3
CDR3: CASSLIRGLAGGSYNEQFF
DNA: TGTGCCAGCAGCTTAATACGGGGACTAGCGGGGGGCTCCTACAATGAGCAGTTCTTC

length: 17
J: TRBJ1-2
D: -
size: -
V: TRBV7-2
CDR3: CASSLGGGETLRYGYTF
DNA: TGTGCCAGCAGCTTAGGTGGGGGGGAGACACTGCGCTATGGCTACACCTTC

length: 13
J: TRBJ1-1
D: -
size: -
V: TRBV10-3
CDR3: CAISESQGGRAFF
DNA: TGTGCCATCAGTGAGTCTCAAGGGGGTCGAGCTTTCTTT

length: 16
J: TRBJ2-2
D: -
size: -
V: TRBV4-2
CDR3: CASSQPTGGPTGELFF
DNA: TGTGCCAGCAGCCAACCAACGGGGGGCCCTACCGGGGAGCTGTTTTTT

length: 16
J: TRBJ1-2
D: TRBD1
size: -
V: TRBV5-5
CDR3: CASSKPGTGGNYGYTF
DNA: TGTGCCAGCAGCAAACCCGGGACAGGGGGAAATTATGGCTACACCTTC

length: 14
J: TRBJ1-5
D: -
size: -
V: TRBV2
CDR3: CASSVGGGRLAQHF
DNA: TGTGCCAGCAGTGTAGGCGGGGGACGGCTTGCCCAGCATTTT

length: 14
J: TRBJ1-3
D: -
size: -
V: TRBV10-3
CDR3: CAITAGASGNTIYF
DNA: TGTGCCATCACTGCTGGGGCCTCTGGAAACACCATATATTTT

length: 15
J: TRBJ2-5
D: TRBD2
size: -
V: TRBV20-1
CDR3: CSASDGGGPQETQYF
DNA: TGCAGTGCTAGTGACGGCGGGGGGCCTCAAGAGACCCAGTACTTC

length: 14
J: TRBJ1-1
D: TRBD1
size: -
V: TRBV2
CDR3: CASNLGQGGTEAFF
DNA: TGTGCCAGCAATCTAGGACAGGGTGGGACTGAAGCTTTCTTT

length: 17
J: TRBJ2-2
D: -
size: -
V: TRBV5-4
CDR3: CASSPKGGQTNTGELFF
DNA: TGTGCCAGCAGTCCCAAGGGAGGCCAGACGAACACCGGGGAGCTGTTTTTT

length: 13
J: TRBJ1-2
D: -
size: -
V: TRBV12-2
CDR3: CASRLDRPGGYTF
DNA: TGTGCAAGTCGCTTAGACAGACCTGGTGGCTACACCTTC

length: 13
J: TRBJ1-1
D: -
size: -
V: TRBV2
CDR3: CASREEGTTEAFF
DNA: TGTGCCAGCAGGGAGGAGGGGACCACTGAAGCTTTCTTT

length: 19
J: TRBJ1-6
D: TRBD1
size: -
V: TRBV10-1
CDR3: CASSERGQQGPSYNSPLHF
DNA: TGCGCCAGCAGTGAGCGAGGGCAACAGGGGCCCTCCTATAATTCACCCCTCCACTTT

length: 15
J: TRBJ2-5
D: -
size: -
V: TRBV19
CDR3: CASRAAGVIGETQYF
DNA: TGTGCCAGTAGAGCCGCAGGGGTAATAGGGGAGACCCAGTACTTC

length: 15
J: TRBJ1-2
D: TRBD1
size: -
V: TRBV5-1
CDR3: CASSSRQGAEFGYTF
DNA: TGCGCCAGCAGCTCAAGACAGGGGGCGGAATTTGGCTACACCTTC

length: 14
J: TRBJ2-1
D: TRBD2
size: -
V: TRBV28
CDR3: CASSFASGDNEQFF
DNA: TGTGCCAGCAGTTTTGCTAGCGGAGACAATGAGCAGTTCTTC

length: 12
J: TRBJ1-1
D: -
size: -
V: TRBV10-2
CDR3: CASSIAPTEAFF
DNA: TGCGCCAGCAGTATAGCCCCAACTGAAGCTTTCTTT

length: 17
J: TRBJ1-4
D: -
size: once
V: TRBV10-3
CDR3: CAISESSAAELNEKLFF
DNA: TGTGCCATCAGTGAGTCGTCAGCCGCGGAGCTTAATGAAAAACTGTTTTTT

length: 14
J: TRBJ1-6
D: -
size: -
V: TRBV7-9
CDR3: CASSLVGGDSPLHF
DNA: TGTGCCAGCAGCTTAGTGGGGGGAGATTCACCCCTCCACTTT

length: 16
J: TRBJ1-6
D: -
size: -
V: TRBV6-4
CDR3: CASITRGPSYNSPLHF
DNA: TGTGCCAGCATTACTAGAGGCCCGTCGTATAATTCACCCCTCCACTTT